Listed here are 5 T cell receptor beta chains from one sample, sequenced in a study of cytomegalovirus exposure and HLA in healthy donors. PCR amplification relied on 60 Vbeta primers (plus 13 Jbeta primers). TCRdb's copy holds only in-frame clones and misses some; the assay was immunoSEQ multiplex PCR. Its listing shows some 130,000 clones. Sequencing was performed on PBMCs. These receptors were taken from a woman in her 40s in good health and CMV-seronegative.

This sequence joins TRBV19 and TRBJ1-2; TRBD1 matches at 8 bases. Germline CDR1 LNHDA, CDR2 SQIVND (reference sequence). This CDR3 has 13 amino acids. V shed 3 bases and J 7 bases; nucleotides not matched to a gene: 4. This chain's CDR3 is CASSMTGAAGYTF. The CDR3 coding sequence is TGTGCCAGTAGTATGACAGGGGCGGCTGGCTACACCTTC.

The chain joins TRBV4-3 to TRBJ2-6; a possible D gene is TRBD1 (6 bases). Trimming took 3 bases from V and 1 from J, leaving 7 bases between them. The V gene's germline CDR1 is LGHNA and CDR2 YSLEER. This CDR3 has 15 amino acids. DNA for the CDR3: TGCGCCAGCAGCCACACAGGGTCTGGGGCCAACGTCCTGACTTTC. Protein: CASSHTGSGANVLTF.

CDR3: CASSGTGGSDTEAFF. For the CDR3, the DNA is TGTGCCAGCTCCGGGACAGGGGGCTCGGACACTGAAGCTTTCTTT. The chain joins TRBV18 to TRBJ1-1; 12 bases are shared with TRBD1. Germline trimming cut 6 bases from V and 3 bases from J; bases unmatched to any gene: 5. Germline V lookup: CDR1 KGHSH, CDR2 LQKENI. The CDR3 runs 15 residues.

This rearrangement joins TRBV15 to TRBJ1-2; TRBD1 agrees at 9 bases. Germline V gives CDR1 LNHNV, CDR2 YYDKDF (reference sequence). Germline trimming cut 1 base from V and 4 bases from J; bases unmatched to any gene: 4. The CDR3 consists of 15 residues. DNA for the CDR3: TGTGCCACCAGCAGAGTGACAGGGGGACTCTATGGCTACACCTTC. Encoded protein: CATSRVTGGLYGYTF.

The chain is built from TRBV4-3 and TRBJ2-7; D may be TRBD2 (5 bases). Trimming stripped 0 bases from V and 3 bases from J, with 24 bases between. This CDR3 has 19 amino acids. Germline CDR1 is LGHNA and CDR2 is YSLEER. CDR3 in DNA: TGCGCCAGCAGCCAAGATAAGTGGGCAGTCCGGGGAAGTAACTACGAGCAGTACGTC. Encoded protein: CASSQDKWAVRGSNYEQYV.